Detailed here is one T cell receptor (beta chain). Antigen unknown. These data come from a study of CXCR3-negative and CXCR3-positive naive CD8 T cells. The CDR3 totals 13 residues. Per germline, CDR1 DFQATT and CDR2 SNEGSKA (reference sequence). Study-wide points: Surface CD5 matched across naive subsets, and TRB CDR3 properties served to infer TCR strength. Similarly elevated diversity marked both naive subsets, with memory CD8+ cells showing far lower diversity.

At 300,000 cells each, triplicate sorts were carried out for each CD8+ T cell subset. Via 5' RACE with UMI labels, TRB cDNA libraries were prepared. With the 5' RACE reads reprocessed, TCRdb shows one record per CDR3 protein and no DNA. The sample table includes tens of thousands of distinct CDR3 sequences. V is TRBV20-1 and J is TRBJ2-7; TCRdb calls TRBD1, which cannot be checked without DNA. Sequencing used memory CD8+ T cells from blood. The clonotype comes from a human donor in good health. Some clones in this sample may be carry-over from other donors' samples. CDR3 residues: CSAAGGAGYEQYF.